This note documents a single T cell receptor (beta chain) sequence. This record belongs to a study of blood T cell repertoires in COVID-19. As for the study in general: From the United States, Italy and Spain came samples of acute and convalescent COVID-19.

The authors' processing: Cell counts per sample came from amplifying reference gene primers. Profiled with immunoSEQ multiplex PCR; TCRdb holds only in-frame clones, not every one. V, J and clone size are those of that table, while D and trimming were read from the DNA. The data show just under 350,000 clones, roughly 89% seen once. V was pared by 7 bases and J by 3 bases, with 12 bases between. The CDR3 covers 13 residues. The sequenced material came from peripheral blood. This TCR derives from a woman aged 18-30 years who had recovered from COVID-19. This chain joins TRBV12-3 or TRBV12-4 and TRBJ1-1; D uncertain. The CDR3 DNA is TGTGCCAGCAAACCTAGACGGGACACTGAAGCTTTCTTT. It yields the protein CASKPRRDTEAFF.